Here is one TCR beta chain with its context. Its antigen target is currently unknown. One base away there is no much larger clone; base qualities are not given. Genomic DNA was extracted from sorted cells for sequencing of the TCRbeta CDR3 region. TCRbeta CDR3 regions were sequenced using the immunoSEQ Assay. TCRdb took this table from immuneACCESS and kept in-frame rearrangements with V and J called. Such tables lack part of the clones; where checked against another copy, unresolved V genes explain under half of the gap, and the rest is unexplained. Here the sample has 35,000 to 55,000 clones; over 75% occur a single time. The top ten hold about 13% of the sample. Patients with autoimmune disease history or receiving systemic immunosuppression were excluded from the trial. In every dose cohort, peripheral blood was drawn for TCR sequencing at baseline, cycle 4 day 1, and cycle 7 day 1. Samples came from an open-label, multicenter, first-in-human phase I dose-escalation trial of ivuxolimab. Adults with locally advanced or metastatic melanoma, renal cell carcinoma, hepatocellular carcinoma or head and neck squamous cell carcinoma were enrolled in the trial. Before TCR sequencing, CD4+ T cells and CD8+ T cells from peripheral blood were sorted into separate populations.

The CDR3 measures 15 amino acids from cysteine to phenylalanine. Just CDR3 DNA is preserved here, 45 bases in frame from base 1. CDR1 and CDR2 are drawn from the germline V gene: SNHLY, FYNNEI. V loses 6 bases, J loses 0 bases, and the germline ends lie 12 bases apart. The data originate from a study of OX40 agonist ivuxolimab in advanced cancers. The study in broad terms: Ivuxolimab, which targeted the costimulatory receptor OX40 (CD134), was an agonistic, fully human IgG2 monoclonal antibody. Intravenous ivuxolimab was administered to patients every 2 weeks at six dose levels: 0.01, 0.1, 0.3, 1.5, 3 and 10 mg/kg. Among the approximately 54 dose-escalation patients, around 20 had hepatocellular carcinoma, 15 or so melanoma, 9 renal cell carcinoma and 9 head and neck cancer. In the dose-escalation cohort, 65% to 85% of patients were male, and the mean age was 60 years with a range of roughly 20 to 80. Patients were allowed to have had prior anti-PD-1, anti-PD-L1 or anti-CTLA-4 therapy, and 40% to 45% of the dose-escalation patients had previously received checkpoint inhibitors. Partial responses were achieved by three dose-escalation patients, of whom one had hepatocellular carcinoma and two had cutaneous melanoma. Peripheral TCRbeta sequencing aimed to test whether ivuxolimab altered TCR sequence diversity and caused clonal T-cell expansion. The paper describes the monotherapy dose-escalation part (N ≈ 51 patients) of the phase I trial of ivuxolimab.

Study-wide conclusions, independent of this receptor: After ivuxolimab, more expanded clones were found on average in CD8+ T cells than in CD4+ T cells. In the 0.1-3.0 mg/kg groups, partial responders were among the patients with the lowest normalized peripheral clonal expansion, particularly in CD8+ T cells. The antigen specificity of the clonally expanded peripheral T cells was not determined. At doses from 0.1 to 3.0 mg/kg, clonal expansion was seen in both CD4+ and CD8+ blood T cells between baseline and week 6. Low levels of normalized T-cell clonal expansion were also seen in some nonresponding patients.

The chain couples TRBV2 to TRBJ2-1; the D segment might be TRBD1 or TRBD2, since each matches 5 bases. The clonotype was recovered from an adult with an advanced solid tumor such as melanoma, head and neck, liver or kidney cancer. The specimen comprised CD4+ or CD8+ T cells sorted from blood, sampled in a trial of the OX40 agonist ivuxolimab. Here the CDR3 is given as CASRAGTTSYNEQFF. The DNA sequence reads TGTGCCAGCAGGGCAGGGACCACCTCCTACAATGAGCAGTTCTTC.